This TCR beta chain appears in the sequencing data of a study of blood T cell repertoires in COVID-19. The overall study: The cDNA or gDNA used as material had been derived from T cells, B-cell-depleted T cells, or PBMCs.

The CDR3 runs to 16 residues. V shed 0 bases, J shed 7 bases, and the junction held 9 bases outside the gene matches. Germline V gives CDR1 SGHTA, CDR2 FQGNSA. Here immunoSEQ multiplex PCR was the method, and the copy in TCRdb shows in-frame clones only, minus some. The profile shows 150,000 to 200,000 clones, 65% to 85% of them singletons. This TCR derives from a woman older than 75 with acute or convalescent COVID-19. This sequence joins TRBV7-2 and TRBJ1-2, with 9 bases fitting TRBD1. Sequencing was done on a sample of peripheral blood. The CDR3 here is CASSLAPGQGGGGYTF. CDR3 in DNA: TGTGCCAGCAGCTTAGCTCCGGGACAGGGAGGCGGTGGCTACACCTTC.